These 19 T cell receptor beta chains originate from one sample sequenced in a study of cytomegalovirus exposure and HLA in healthy donors. Primers included in the PCR were 60 Vbeta and 13 Jbeta primers. Sequencing used immunoSEQ multiplex PCR; TCRdb keeps in-frame clones, though not all of them. The profile shows some 130,000 clones, about 80% of them singletons. Input material: PBMCs. The receptor set was obtained from a man under 40 in good health.

The chain uses TRBV6-5 and TRBJ2-1; D perhaps matches TRBD2 (6 bases). V was clipped by 6 bases and J by 4 bases, with 13 bases between them. The CDR3 is made up of 14 amino acids. Germline V gives CDR1 MNHEY, CDR2 SVGAGI. CDR3: CASRRLGAYNEQFF. CDR3 nucleotides: TGTGCCAGCAGACGACTAGGGGCATACAATGAGCAGTTCTTC.

The CDR3 spells CASSSRTSRSTDTQYF. CDR3 sequence (DNA): TGTGCCAGCAGCTCCAGGACTAGCAGAAGCACAGATACGCAGTATTTT. V and J are TRBV7-8 and TRBJ2-3; 8 bases match TRBD2. The CDR3 loop spans 16 amino acids. Germline CDR1 and CDR2: SGHVS and FQNEAQ. The junction had 6 bases not matched to a gene; V was cut back by 4 bases and J by 0 bases.

The chain links TRBV6-1 to TRBJ2-7, with TRBD1 matching over 7 bases. The CDR3 spans 14 residues. With 6 bases clipped from V and 2 bases from J, the junction kept 7 bases outside the gene matches. From germline, CDR1 is MNHNS and CDR2 SASEGT. CDR3 region: CASSGTVLAYEQYF. The CDR3 nucleotides are TGTGCCAGCAGCGGGACAGTTTTGGCCTACGAGCAGTACTTC.

The chain couples TRBV5-8 to TRBJ2-5; 7 nucleotides match TRBD1. CDR3 size: 16 residues. With V trimmed by 2 bases and J by 3 bases, 10 bases remained unmatched. Germline V gene sequence: CDR1 SGHTS, CDR2 YDEGEE. In nucleotides, the CDR3 is TGTGCCAGCAGCTTTGGACAGGCGGTTTTTGAAGAGACCCAGTACTTC. It translates to CASSFGQAVFEETQYF.

This clone was seen only once. The chain carries TRBV18 and TRBJ1-2; D remains unclear. V was cut by 0 bases and J by 8 bases, with 10 bases left in between. Per the germline V gene, CDR1 is KGHSH and CDR2 is LQKENI. The CDR3 extends over 13 amino acids. The CDR3 DNA sequence: TGTGCCAGCTCACCACCTCCGGTGGGCGGCTACACCTTC. As protein: CASSPPPVGGYTF.

J is TRBJ2-3 and V is TRBV27, with D maybe TRBD1 (5 bases). This CDR3 has 15 residues. Trimming removed 2 bases at V and 0 bases at J, with 9 bases between. The germline CDR1 and CDR2 sequences are MNHEY and SMNVEV (reference sequence). The CDR3 here is CASSLGRASTDTQYF. In DNA, the CDR3 is TGTGCCAGCAGTTTAGGCAGGGCAAGCACAGATACGCAGTATTTT.

This clone came up once. V usage is TRBV6-4 and J usage is TRBJ2-7; 9 nucleotides agree with TRBD2. This CDR3 contains 18 residues. V shed 3 bases, J shed 2 bases, and the junction held 14 bases outside the gene matches. Looked up from germline, CDR1 is MRHNA and CDR2 is SNTAGT. CDR3 bases: TGTGCCAGCAGTGAGGGCTGGCGGGAGGGCCGTAGGACCTACGAGCAGTACTTC. It encodes CASSEGWREGRRTYEQYF.

This sequence joins TRBV30 and TRBJ1-1, with D perhaps TRBD1 (5 bases). This CDR3 comprises 13 residues. Germline V gene data show CDR1 as GTSNPN and CDR2 as SVGIG (reference sequence). Deletions cut 4 bases from V and 5 bases from J, with 14 bases between. CDR3 DNA: TGTGCCTGGACCTACGGGGGGGGAACTGAAGCTTTCTTT. It translates to CAWTYGGGTEAFF.

The chain couples TRBV7-9 to TRBJ2-7; no clear D. The CDR3 is 12 residues long. V was trimmed by 4 bases and J by 3 bases, leaving 7 bases between them. CDR1 and CDR2 (germline): SEHNR, FQNEAQ (reference sequence). CDR3 amino acids: CASSSTGYEQYF. CDR3 bases: TGTGCCAGCAGCTCGACGGGCTACGAGCAGTACTTC.

The CDR3 protein is CANPVGNREGGDTQYF. The CDR3 DNA reads TGTGCCAACCCTGTTGGGAACCGGGAGGGCGGGGATACGCAGTATTTT. This chain connects TRBV7-3 to TRBJ2-3; 8 nucleotides match TRBD2. J was trimmed by 6 bases and V by 10 bases; bases with no gene match: 18. The germline gives CDR1 SGHTA, CDR2 FQGTGA. This CDR3 contains 16 residues.

This clone was counted once. The J gene is TRBJ2-4, the V gene TRBV18, with 11 bases fitting TRBD2. V lost 6 bases, J lost 4 bases, and 8 bases stayed unmatched. CDR3 length: 16 amino acids. The germline gives CDR1 KGHSH, CDR2 LQKENI. Written as DNA, the CDR3 is TGTGCCAGCTCGAGTAGCGGGAGGGCCATGAAAAACATTCAGTACTTC. Its translation is CASSSSGRAMKNIQYF.

V and J are TRBV7-8 and TRBJ2-1, with TRBD1 identical over 9 bases. Per the germline V gene, CDR1 is SGHVS and CDR2 is FQNEAQ. V gave up 5 bases and J gave up 4 bases; unmatched junction bases: 9. The CDR3 totals 16 residues. CDR3 residues: CASSPSSGTGYNEQFF. The DNA for the CDR3 is TGTGCCAGCAGCCCCTCTTCCGGGACAGGGTACAATGAGCAGTTCTTC.

The V gene is TRBV6-6, the J gene TRBJ1-3, with 10 bases that match TRBD1. The CDR3 has 15 amino acids. Germline CDR1 is MNHNY and CDR2 is SVGAGI (reference sequence). The V segment lost 7 bases and the J segment 4 bases; nucleotides outside the gene matches: 7. The CDR3 nucleotides read TGTGCCAGCACCCTTGACAGGGGGCCGGGAAACACCATATATTTT. Amino acid sequence: CASTLDRGPGNTIYF.

The CDR3 coding sequence is TGTGCCAGCAGTTACACCGGGACAGGATATTACGAGCAGTACTTC. This encodes CASSYTGTGYYEQYF. V is TRBV6-5 and J is TRBJ2-7; TRBD1 matches 8 bases. Germline V gene lookup returns CDR1 MNHEY and CDR2 SVGAGI. The V segment lost 2 bases and the J segment 4 bases; nucleotides outside the gene matches: 7. This CDR3 has 15 residues.

J is TRBJ1-5 and V is TRBV7-2; TRBD1 aligns across 7 bases. Germline V lookup: CDR1 SGHTA, CDR2 FQGNSA. The CDR3 is made up of 14 amino acids. V gave up 5 bases and J gave up 4 bases; unmatched junction bases: 5. CDR3 in amino acids: CASSPGTVNQPQHF. CDR3 DNA sequence: TGTGCCAGCAGCCCCGGGACAGTTAATCAGCCCCAGCATTTT.

A remark on this clone: Sequence at one end of the junction differs from germline and may be a read error. V usage is TRBV7-7 and J usage is TRBJ2-5; 10 bases fit TRBD1. The CDR3 runs to 14 residues. Germline V CDR1 and CDR2: SSHAT, FNYEAQ (reference sequence). CDR3 residues: CASSFGQGGETQYF. DNA of the CDR3: TGTGCTAGCAGCTTCGGACAGGGGGGAGAGACCCAGTACTTC.

The V gene is TRBV23-1, the J gene TRBJ2-7; D perhaps matches TRBD2 (6 bases). TRBV23-1 falls under the ORF class, with uncertain function. The CDR3 runs 16 residues. Trimming removed 0 bases at V and 6 bases at J, with 18 bases between. The CDR3 DNA reads TGCGCCAGCAGTCAATCAATGGGGCTATGGGACTCCGAGCAGTACTTC. Translating gives CASSQSMGLWDSEQYF.

This chain connects TRBV25-1 to TRBJ2-1, with 13 bases identical to TRBD2. With V trimmed by 7 bases and J by 5 bases, 5 bases remained unmatched. CDR1 is MGHDK and CDR2 is SYGVNS in the germline V gene. The CDR3 covers 15 residues. The CDR3 sequence: CASMRLAGGDNEQFF. CDR3 coding DNA: TGTGCCAGCATGCGACTAGCGGGAGGAGACAATGAGCAGTTCTTC.

As regards this clone: Additional DNA sequences in this sample encode the identical CDR3. This chain joins TRBV18 and TRBJ2-1; TRBD2 matches at 12 bases. V lost 3 bases, J lost 4 bases, and 1 base stayed unmatched. Germline V gives CDR1 KGHSH, CDR2 LQKENI. The CDR3 runs 15 residues. The DNA of the CDR3 is TGTGCCAGCTCACCCGGACTAGCGGGATACAATGAGCAGTTCTTC. This encodes CASSPGLAGYNEQFF.